Sequencing of this T cell receptor beta chain was carried out in a study of beta chain features in type 1 diabetes. This clone was picked up many times. Its antigen is not known. All of the isolated RNA was reverse transcribed, so expressed TCRB transcripts were sequenced. About 3.57 million reads per sample on average were obtained from naive, central memory and regulatory T cell samples. Sequencing was performed with immunoSEQ multiplex PCR; in TCRdb, only in-frame clones are kept and a portion is missing. The sample shows about 340,000 clones, around 9.7% of them seen only once. V was cut by 1 base and J by 1 base, with 7 bases left in between. This CDR3 is 13 amino acids long. Germline CDR1 reads GTSNPN; CDR2 reads SVGIG (reference sequence). General study findings and limits: Across all four CD4+ subsets, people with type 1 diabetes showed modestly shorter TCRB CDR3s. For TCRB rearrangement, an influence of HLA type remained unresolved here.

The V and J genes are TRBV30 and TRBJ2-5; D is perhaps TRBD1 (6 bases). Sequencing was performed on central memory CD4+ T cells from blood. The clonotype was recovered from a man aged 25 to 45 with type 1 diabetes. CDR3 region: CAWSGQVQETQYF. DNA for the CDR3: TGTGCCTGGAGTGGACAGGTCCAAGAGACCCAGTACTTC.